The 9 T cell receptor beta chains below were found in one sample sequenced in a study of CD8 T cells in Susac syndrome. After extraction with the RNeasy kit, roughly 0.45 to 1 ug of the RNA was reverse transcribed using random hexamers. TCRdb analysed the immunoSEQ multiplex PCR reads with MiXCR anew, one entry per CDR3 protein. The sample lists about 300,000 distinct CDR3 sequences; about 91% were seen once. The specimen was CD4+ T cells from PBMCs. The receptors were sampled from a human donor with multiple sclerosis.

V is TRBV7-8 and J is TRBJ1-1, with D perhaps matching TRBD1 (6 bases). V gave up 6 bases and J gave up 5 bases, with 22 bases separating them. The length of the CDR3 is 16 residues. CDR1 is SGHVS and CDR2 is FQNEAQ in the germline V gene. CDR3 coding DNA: TGTGCCAGCAGAAGGGGACCAGGGGCGATGCGAACTGAAGCTTTCTTT. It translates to CASRRGPGAMRTEAFF. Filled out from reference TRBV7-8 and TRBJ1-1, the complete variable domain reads GAGVSQSPRYKVAKRGQDVALRCDPISGHVSLFWYQQALGQGPEFLTYFQNEAQLDKSGLPSDRFFAERPEGSVSTLKIQRTQQEDSAVYLCASRRGPGAMRTEAFFGQGTRLTVV.

The CDR3 here is CASTEDRREKLFF. Here the CDR3 DNA reads TGTGCCAGCACCGAGGACCGGCGTGAAAAACTGTTTTTT. The V call is TRBV6-2 or TRBV6-3, the J call TRBJ1-4; no clear D gene. Per germline, CDR1 MNHEY and CDR2 SVGEGT. This CDR3 is built from 13 residues. The V end was cut by 7 bases, the J end by 7 bases, with 13 bases between.

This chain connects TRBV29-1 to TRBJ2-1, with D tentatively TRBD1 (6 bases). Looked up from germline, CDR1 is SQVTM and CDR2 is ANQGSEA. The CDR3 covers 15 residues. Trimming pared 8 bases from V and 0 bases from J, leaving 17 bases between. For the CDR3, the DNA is TGCAGCACCACAGGGATGACCCTCTCCTACAATGAGCAGTTCTTC. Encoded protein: CSTTGMTLSYNEQFF.

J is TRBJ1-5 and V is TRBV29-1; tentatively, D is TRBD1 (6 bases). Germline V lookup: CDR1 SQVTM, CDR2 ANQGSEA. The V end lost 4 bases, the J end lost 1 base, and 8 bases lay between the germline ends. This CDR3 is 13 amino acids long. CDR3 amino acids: CSVATGSNQPQHF. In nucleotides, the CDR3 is TGCAGCGTTGCAACAGGGAGCAATCAGCCCCAGCATTTT.

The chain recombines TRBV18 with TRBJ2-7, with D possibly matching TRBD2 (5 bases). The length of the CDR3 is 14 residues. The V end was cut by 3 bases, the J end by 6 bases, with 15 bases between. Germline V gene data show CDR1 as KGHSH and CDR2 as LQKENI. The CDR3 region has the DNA TGTGCCAGCTCACCCCTTGAAGAGGGCTCCGAGCAGTACTTC. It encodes CASSPLEEGSEQYF.

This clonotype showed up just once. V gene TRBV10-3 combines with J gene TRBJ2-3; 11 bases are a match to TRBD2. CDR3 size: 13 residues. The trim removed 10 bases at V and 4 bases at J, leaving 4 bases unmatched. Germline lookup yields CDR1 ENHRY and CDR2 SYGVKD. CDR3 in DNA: TGTGCCACGACTAGCGGGGACTCAGATACGCAGTATTTT. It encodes CATTSGDSDTQYF.

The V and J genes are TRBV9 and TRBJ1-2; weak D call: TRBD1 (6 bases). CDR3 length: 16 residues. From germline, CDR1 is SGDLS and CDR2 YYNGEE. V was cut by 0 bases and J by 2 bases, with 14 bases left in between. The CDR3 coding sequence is TGTGCCAGCAGCGTAGACGGCGGGGGCGTGAACTATGGCTACACCTTC. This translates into CASSVDGGGVNYGYTF.

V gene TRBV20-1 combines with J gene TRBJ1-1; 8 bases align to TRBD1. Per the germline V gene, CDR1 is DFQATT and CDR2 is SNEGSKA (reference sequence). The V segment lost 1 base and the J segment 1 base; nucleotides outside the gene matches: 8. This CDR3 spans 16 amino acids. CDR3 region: CSARGDRGNWNTEAFF. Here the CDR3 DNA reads TGCAGTGCTAGAGGTGACAGGGGTAATTGGAACACTGAAGCTTTCTTT.

In nucleotides, the CDR3 is TGTGCCAGCAGTGAAAGGGCGGGCAGGAAGAACACTGAAGCTTTCTTT. It translates to CASSERAGRKNTEAFF. The chain has TRBV6-1 and TRBJ1-1, with unresolved D. Germline assignment: CDR1 MNHNS and CDR2 SASEGT. V was pared by 2 bases and J by 1 base, with 14 bases between. This CDR3 region has 16 residues.